This T cell receptor beta chain was recovered during a study of T cell responses to AZD1222 COVID-19 vaccine. This clone was observed a few times. This CDR3 is built from 16 residues. The junction had 10 bases not matched to a gene; V was cut back by 1 base and J by 10 bases. CDR1 and CDR2 (germline): SEHNR, FQNEAQ (reference sequence). Produced via immunoSEQ multiplex PCR; TCRdb's table is partial and in-frame only. The sample consists of 58,000 or so clones, less than 90% of them appearing once. The sequencing here drew on peripheral blood, taken 28 days after the second AZD1222 dose. This chain connects TRBV7-9 to TRBJ1-6; 7 bases map to TRBD1. This sequence originates from an adult who received the AZD1222 COVID-19 vaccine. CDR3 residues: CASSLGGAGGNSPLHF. As DNA, the CDR3 is TGTGCCAGCAGCTTAGGAGGGGCAGGGGGTAACTCACCCCTCCACTTT.